The rows below give T cell receptor beta chains drawn from one sample of a study of blood T cell repertoires in COVID-19. TCRdb's table, derived via immunoSEQ multiplex PCR, lists solely in-frame clones and lacks some. The repertoire holds fewer than 350,000 clones, around 86% seen once, with approximately 2% in the top ten. Specimen: peripheral blood. The origin of the receptors is a woman in her 30s who had recovered from COVID-19. Both conserved end residues are part of each CDR3. The D gene is left open where the match is weak. Part of the rows lack a size; the others show once, few, many or a class for expanded clones.

D gene: .
clone size: .
V gene: TRBV19
J gene: TRBJ1-4
CDR3 protein: CASSIFSGKKLFF
CDR3 DNA: TGTGCCAGTAGTATTTTTTCGGGGAAAAAACTGTTTTTT

D gene: TRBD1
clone size: .
V gene: TRBV5-4
J gene: TRBJ2-2
CDR3 protein: CASSRQGGTGELFF
CDR3 DNA: TGTGCCAGCAGCAGACAGGGCGGGACCGGGGAGCTGTTTTTT

D gene: TRBD2
clone size: .
V gene: TRBV7-9
J gene: TRBJ2-7
CDR3 protein: CASSRRAGGPTYEQYF
CDR3 DNA: TGTGCCAGCAGCCGTAGGGCGGGAGGGCCCACATACGAGCAGTACTTC

D gene: TRBD1
clone size: .
V gene: TRBV11-2
J gene: TRBJ1-4
CDR3 protein: CASSFGQGANEKLFF
CDR3 DNA: TGTGCCAGCAGCTTCGGACAGGGTGCTAATGAAAAACTGTTTTTT

D gene: .
clone size: .
V gene: TRBV7-2
J gene: TRBJ1-1
CDR3 protein: CASSFPGGEVTEAFF
CDR3 DNA: TGTGCCAGCAGCTTCCCCGGCGGGGAAGTCACTGAAGCTTTCTTT

D gene: .
clone size: .
V gene: TRBV9
J gene: TRBJ1-2
CDR3 protein: CASSGGEADYGYTF
CDR3 DNA: TGTGCCAGCAGCGGGGGGGAGGCAGACTATGGCTACACCTTC

D gene: TRBD2
clone size: .
V gene: TRBV5-1
J gene: TRBJ2-7
CDR3 protein: CASSFPGLDYEQYF
CDR3 DNA: TGCGCCAGCAGCTTCCCCGGACTAGACTACGAGCAGTACTTC

D gene: .
clone size: once
V gene: TRBV2
J gene: TRBJ2-1
CDR3 protein: CASSAETRGINNEQFF
CDR3 DNA: TGTGCCAGCAGTGCTGAAACCCGCGGGATTAACAATGAGCAGTTCTTC

D gene: .
clone size: .
V gene: TRBV7-9
J gene: TRBJ1-1
CDR3 protein: CASSSTGIDTEAFF
CDR3 DNA: TGTGCCAGCAGTTCGACAGGTATTGACACTGAAGCTTTCTTT

D gene: TRBD1
clone size: .
V gene: TRBV28
J gene: TRBJ2-7
CDR3 protein: CASSRTSGGTYEQYF
CDR3 DNA: TGTGCCAGCAGTCGAACATCAGGGGGTACCTACGAGCAGTACTTC

D gene: .
clone size: .
V gene: TRBV5-5
J gene: TRBJ1-1
CDR3 protein: CASRHGPGQSEAFF
CDR3 DNA: TGTGCCAGCAGACATGGGCCCGGTCAGAGTGAAGCTTTCTTT

D gene: TRBD2
clone size: .
V gene: TRBV28
J gene: TRBJ2-1
CDR3 protein: CASSLKLAGRPNEQFF
CDR3 DNA: TGTGCCAGCAGTTTGAAATTAGCGGGAAGACCCAATGAGCAGTTCTTC

D gene: TRBD2
clone size: .
V gene: TRBV27
J gene: TRBJ2-1
CDR3 protein: CASSPSGLAVSYNEQFF
CDR3 DNA: TGTGCCAGCAGTCCATCGGGACTAGCGGTCTCCTACAATGAGCAGTTCTTC

D gene: .
clone size: once
V gene: TRBV5-4
J gene: TRBJ2-3
CDR3 protein: CASSPPGYSPPTDTQYF
CDR3 DNA: TGTGCCAGCAGCCCGCCGGGGTACAGCCCTCCGACAGATACGCAGTATTTT

D gene: .
clone size: .
V gene: TRBV19
J gene: TRBJ2-2
CDR3 protein: CASRTSGANTGELFF
CDR3 DNA: TGTGCCAGTAGAACTTCCGGGGCGAACACCGGGGAGCTGTTTTTT

D gene: TRBD1
clone size: .
V gene: TRBV27
J gene: TRBJ1-6
CDR3 protein: CASRVGQGNSPLHF
CDR3 DNA: TGTGCCAGCAGGGTTGGACAGGGGAATTCACCCCTCCACTTT

D gene: TRBD2
clone size: .
V gene: TRBV24-1
J gene: TRBJ2-2
CDR3 protein: CATGTSGSGGELFF
CDR3 DNA: TGTGCCACCGGGACTAGCGGGAGCGGCGGGGAGCTGTTTTTT

D gene: .
clone size: few
V gene: TRBV29-1
J gene: TRBJ1-1
CDR3 protein: CSVDMNTEAFF
CDR3 DNA: TGCAGCGTTGACATGAACACTGAAGCTTTCTTT

D gene: TRBD1
clone size: few
V gene: TRBV25-1
J gene: TRBJ1-2
CDR3 protein: CASSEGTGGGYGYTF
CDR3 DNA: TGTGCCAGCAGTGAGGGGACAGGGGGGGGCTATGGCTACACCTTC

D gene: .
clone size: .
V gene: TRBV5-1
J gene: TRBJ1-4
CDR3 protein: CASSYDSGGREKLFF
CDR3 DNA: TGCGCCAGCAGCTACGACTCTGGAGGGAGGGAAAAACTGTTTTTT

D gene: TRBD1
clone size: .
V gene: TRBV5-5
J gene: TRBJ2-3
CDR3 protein: CASSSLTGRADTQYF
CDR3 DNA: TGTGCCAGCAGCTCATTGACAGGGCGGGCAGATACGCAGTATTTT

D gene: .
clone size: .
V gene: TRBV10-3
J gene: TRBJ1-2
CDR3 protein: CAITPSAGGVIRGYTF
CDR3 DNA: TGTGCCATCACCCCTTCAGCTGGAGGGGTAATTCGTGGCTACACCTTC

D gene: .
clone size: .
V gene: TRBV5-1
J gene: TRBJ1-1
CDR3 protein: CASSLEGSKGDTEAFF
CDR3 DNA: TGCGCCAGCAGCTTGGAGGGTTCCAAAGGGGACACTGAAGCTTTCTTT

D gene: TRBD2
clone size: .
V gene: TRBV11-2
J gene: TRBJ2-1
CDR3 protein: CASSPTTGRGGLGEQFF
CDR3 DNA: TGTGCCAGCAGCCCGACCACCGGTCGGGGGGGCCTCGGTGAGCAGTTCTTC

D gene: TRBD1
clone size: .
V gene: TRBV6-5
J gene: TRBJ1-6
CDR3 protein: CASSYAQGTNSPLHF
CDR3 DNA: TGTGCCAGCAGTTACGCACAGGGGACTAATTCACCCCTCCACTTT

D gene: .
clone size: .
V gene: TRBV4-1
J gene: TRBJ1-2
CDR3 protein: CASASQGSLYGYTF
CDR3 DNA: TGCGCCAGCGCTTCCCAGGGTTCCCTCTATGGCTACACCTTC

D gene: .
clone size: .
V gene: TRBV9
J gene: TRBJ1-4
CDR3 protein: CASSVATGEKLFF
CDR3 DNA: TGTGCCAGCAGCGTAGCTACGGGTGAAAAACTGTTTTTT

D gene: .
clone size: .
V gene: TRBV7-9
J gene: TRBJ2-7
CDR3 protein: CASSLGTVSYEQYF
CDR3 DNA: TGTGCCAGCAGCTTAGGGACAGTCTCCTACGAGCAGTACTTC

D gene: TRBD1
clone size: .
V gene: TRBV28
J gene: TRBJ1-6
CDR3 protein: CASSRGQRNSPLHF
CDR3 DNA: TGTGCCAGCAGCCGGGGACAGAGGAATTCACCCCTCCACTTT

D gene: .
clone size: .
V gene: TRBV3-1/TRBV3-2
J gene: TRBJ2-7
CDR3 protein: CASSQGPGVSYEQYF
CDR3 DNA: TGTGCCAGCAGCCAAGGCCCGGGGGTATCCTACGAGCAGTACTTC

D gene: .
clone size: .
V gene: TRBV14
J gene: TRBJ1-5
CDR3 protein: CARDRNNQPQHF
CDR3 DNA: TGTGCCAGAGACAGAAACAATCAGCCCCAGCATTTT

D gene: .
clone size: .
V gene: TRBV11-2
J gene: TRBJ2-2
CDR3 protein: CASSLESGVGGELFF
CDR3 DNA: TGTGCCAGCAGCTTAGAGTCCGGGGTTGGCGGGGAGCTGTTTTTT

D gene: TRBD2
clone size: .
V gene: TRBV28
J gene: TRBJ2-6
CDR3 protein: CASSPLTSGMLSGANVLTF
CDR3 DNA: TGTGCCAGCAGTCCCCTGACTAGCGGGATGCTCTCTGGGGCCAACGTCCTGACTTTC

D gene: .
clone size: .
V gene: TRBV10-3
J gene: TRBJ1-5
CDR3 protein: CAIRRDVVAEPQHF
CDR3 DNA: TGTGCCATAAGGAGAGACGTCGTGGCTGAGCCCCAGCATTTT

D gene: TRBD1
clone size: .
V gene: TRBV27
J gene: TRBJ1-1
CDR3 protein: CASSLQGGSEAFF
CDR3 DNA: TGTGCCAGCAGTCTGCAGGGGGGCTCAGAAGCTTTCTTT

D gene: .
clone size: .
V gene: TRBV25-1
J gene: TRBJ1-4
CDR3 protein: CASSSPLENEKLFF
CDR3 DNA: TGTGCCAGTTCAAGCCCTTTAGAGAATGAAAAACTGTTTTTT

D gene: TRBD1
clone size: .
V gene: TRBV5-6
J gene: TRBJ1-2
CDR3 protein: CASSLGTGGYTF
CDR3 DNA: TGTGCCAGCAGCTTGGGGACAGGGGGCTACACCTTC

D gene: TRBD1
clone size: .
V gene: TRBV5-5
J gene: TRBJ1-2
CDR3 protein: CASSPGEGAYGYTF
CDR3 DNA: TGTGCCAGCAGCCCCGGTGAGGGGGCCTATGGCTACACCTTC

D gene: .
clone size: .
V gene: TRBV10-3
J gene: TRBJ1-1
CDR3 protein: CAISESGENTEAFF
CDR3 DNA: TGTGCCATCAGCGAATCAGGGGAGAACACTGAAGCTTTCTTT

D gene: .
clone size: few
V gene: TRBV4-1
J gene: TRBJ1-4
CDR3 protein: CASSQGREGLFF
CDR3 DNA: TGCGCCAGCAGCCAAGGGAGGGAAGGACTGTTTTTT

D gene: TRBD1
clone size: .
V gene: TRBV27
J gene: TRBJ1-2
CDR3 protein: CASSAGTDVYGYTF
CDR3 DNA: TGTGCCAGCAGTGCAGGGACAGACGTCTATGGCTACACCTTC

D gene: TRBD1
clone size: .
V gene: TRBV7-9
J gene: TRBJ2-2
CDR3 protein: CASSLPGTGSDTGELFF
CDR3 DNA: TGTGCCAGCAGCCTCCCCGGGACAGGGTCTGACACCGGGGAGCTGTTTTTT

D gene: TRBD1
clone size: .
V gene: TRBV3-1/TRBV3-2
J gene: TRBJ2-7
CDR3 protein: CASSQRKGETGDFGYEQYF
CDR3 DNA: TGTGCCAGCAGCCAAAGGAAAGGTGAGACAGGGGACTTTGGTTACGAGCAGTACTTC